This TCR beta chain was sequenced during a study of blood T cell repertoires in COVID-19 (dated by TCRdb to about 2020). About the full investigation: Samples covering the acute and convalescent phases of COVID-19 were provided by collaborators in the United States, Italy and Spain. The material from the prospective study consisted of cDNA or gDNA derived from T cells, B-cell-depleted T cells, or PBMCs. The dataset comprised deeply sampled blood TCRbeta repertoires from subjects exposed to, actively infected with, or recovered from COVID-19. A freely available public database, intended as a resource for researchers studying the immune response to SARS-CoV-2, is where the repertoires were released. Samples came from the ongoing ImmuneRACE study (first 160 participants) plus 1,254 subjects from 6 global collaborators. A de-identified subject ID, COVID-19 status, age in years and sex were almost always included in the sample metadata. Where available, HLA class I and class II types were taken from metadata supplied by the sample provider and were not determined by assay-based typing.

What the research found in general, with its limitations: The quantity of clinical and demographic metadata differed by source and by participant and was supplied without curation.

TCRbeta CDR3 regions were amplified from genomic DNA by means of the immunoSEQ Assay, a bias-controlled multiplex PCR. On the study's bioinformatics: Within the assay, amplification of reference gene primers was used to estimate how many nucleated cells each sample contained. To quantify the absolute abundance of each unique TCRbeta CDR3 rearrangement, sequence reads were collapsed and filtered. For each sample, productive Simpson clonality was calculated as the square root of Simpson's diversity index over productive rearrangements. Sourced from immuneACCESS, this table was stored by TCRdb with only in-frame sequences that have V and J called. A share of the clones is absent; for the studies checked, an unresolved V gene accounts for under half, and the remainder has no known explanation. V and J calls and clone size are copied from that table; D and trimming were computed from the DNA. The sample includes 97,000 or so clones, with 65% to 90% observed a single time. The ten largest make up roughly a tenth of the sample.

Collaborating institutions collected whole blood in K2EDTA tubes following their own protocols. For TCRbeta analysis, collaborators shipped samples in one of three forms: frozen whole blood, isolated PBMCs, or DNA extracted from either of those sample types. As to this clone: Its antigen target is currently unknown. Qualities for individual bases were not recorded, and no much larger clone is one base off.

CDR1 and CDR2 were assigned from the germline V gene as MRHNA and SNTAGT. The germline ends are 9 bases apart after V is trimmed by 2 bases and J by 5 bases. From its cysteine to its phenylalanine, the CDR3 spans 13 amino acids. Only CDR3 DNA is held: 39 bases, read in frame from base 1. The clonotype comes from a man between 65 and 85 years old with active or convalescent COVID-19. The material sequenced was peripheral blood. This sequence uses TRBV6-4 and TRBJ1-1, with an unclear D gene assignment. The encoded CDR3 is CASSDGGVTEAFF. The nucleotide sequence is TGTGCCAGCAGTGACGGCGGGGTTACTGAAGCTTTCTTT.